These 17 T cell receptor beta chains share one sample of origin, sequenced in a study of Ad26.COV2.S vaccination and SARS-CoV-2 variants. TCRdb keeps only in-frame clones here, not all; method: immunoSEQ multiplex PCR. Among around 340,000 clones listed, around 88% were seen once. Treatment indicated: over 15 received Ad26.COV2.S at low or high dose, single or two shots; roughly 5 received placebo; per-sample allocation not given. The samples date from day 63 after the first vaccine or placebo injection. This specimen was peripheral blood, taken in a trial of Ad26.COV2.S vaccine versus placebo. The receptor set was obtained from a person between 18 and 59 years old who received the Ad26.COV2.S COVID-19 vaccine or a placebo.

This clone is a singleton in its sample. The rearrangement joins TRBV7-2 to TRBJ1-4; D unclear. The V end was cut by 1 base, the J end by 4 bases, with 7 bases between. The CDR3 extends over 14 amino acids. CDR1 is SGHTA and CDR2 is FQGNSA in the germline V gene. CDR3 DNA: TGTGCCAGCAGCTTAGAGTCCTTTAATGAAAAACTGTTTTTT. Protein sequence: CASSLESFNEKLFF.

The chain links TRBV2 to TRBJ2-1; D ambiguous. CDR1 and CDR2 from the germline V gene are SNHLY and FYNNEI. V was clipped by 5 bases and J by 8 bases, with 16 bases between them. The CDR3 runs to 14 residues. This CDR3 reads CASSKVIDDYEQFF. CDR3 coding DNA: TGTGCCAGCAGTAAAGTTATTGATGACTATGAGCAGTTCTTC. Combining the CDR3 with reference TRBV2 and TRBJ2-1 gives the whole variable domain EPEVTQTPSHQVTQMGQEVILRCVPISNHLYFYWYRQILGQKVEFLVSFYNNEISEKSEIFDDQFSVERPDGSNFTLKIRSTKLEDSAMYFCASSKVIDDYEQFFGPGTRLTVL.

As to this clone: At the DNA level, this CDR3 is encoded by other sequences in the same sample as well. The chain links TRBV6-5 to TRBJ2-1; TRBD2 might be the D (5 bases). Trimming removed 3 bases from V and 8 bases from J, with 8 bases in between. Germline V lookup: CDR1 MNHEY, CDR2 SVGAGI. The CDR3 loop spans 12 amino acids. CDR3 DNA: TGTGCCAGCAGTTATTCGGGGTATGAGCAGTTCTTC. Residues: CASSYSGYEQFF.

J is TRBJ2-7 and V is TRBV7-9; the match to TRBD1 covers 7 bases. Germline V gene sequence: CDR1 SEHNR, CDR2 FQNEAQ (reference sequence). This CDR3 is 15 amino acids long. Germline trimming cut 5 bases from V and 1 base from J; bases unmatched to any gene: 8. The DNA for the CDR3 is TGTGCCAGCAGCCTTGGACAGGCGGAATCCTACGAGCAGTACTTC. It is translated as CASSLGQAESYEQYF. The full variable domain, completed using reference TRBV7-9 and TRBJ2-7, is DTGVSQNPRHKITKRGQNVTFRCDPISEHNRLYWYRQTLGQGPEFLTYFQNEAQLEKSRLLSDRFSAERPKGSFSTLEIQRTEQGDSAMYLCASSLGQAESYEQYFGPGTRLTVT.

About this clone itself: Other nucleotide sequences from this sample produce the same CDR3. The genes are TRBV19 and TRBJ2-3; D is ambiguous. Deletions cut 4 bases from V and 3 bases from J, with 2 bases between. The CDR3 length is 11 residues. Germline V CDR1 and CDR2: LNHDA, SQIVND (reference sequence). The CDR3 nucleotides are TGTGCCAGTAGTAATACAGATACGCAGTATTTT. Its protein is CASSNTDTQYF.

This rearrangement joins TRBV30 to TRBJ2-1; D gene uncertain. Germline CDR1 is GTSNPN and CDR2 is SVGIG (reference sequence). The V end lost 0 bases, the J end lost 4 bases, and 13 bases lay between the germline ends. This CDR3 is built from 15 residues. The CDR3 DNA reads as TGTGCCTGGAGTGTTGGGGAAACCGCTTACAATGAGCAGTTCTTC. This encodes CAWSVGETAYNEQFF.

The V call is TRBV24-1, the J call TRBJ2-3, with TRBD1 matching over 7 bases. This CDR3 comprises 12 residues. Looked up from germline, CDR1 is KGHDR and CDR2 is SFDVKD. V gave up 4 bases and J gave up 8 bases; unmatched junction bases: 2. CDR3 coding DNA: TGTGCCACCAGTGACCAGGGGGTTACGCAGTATTTT. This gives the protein CATSDQGVTQYF.

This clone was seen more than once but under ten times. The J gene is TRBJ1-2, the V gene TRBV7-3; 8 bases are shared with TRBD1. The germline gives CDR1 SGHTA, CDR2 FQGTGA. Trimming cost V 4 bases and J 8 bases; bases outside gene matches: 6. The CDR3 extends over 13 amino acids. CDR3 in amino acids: CASSYAGGVGYTF. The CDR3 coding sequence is TGTGCCAGCAGCTACGCAGGGGGCGTAGGCTACACCTTC.

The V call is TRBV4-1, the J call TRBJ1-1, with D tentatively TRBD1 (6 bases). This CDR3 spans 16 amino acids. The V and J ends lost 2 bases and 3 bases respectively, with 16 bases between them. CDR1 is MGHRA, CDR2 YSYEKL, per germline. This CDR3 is CASSQLTGLVDTEAFF. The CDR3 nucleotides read TGCGCCAGCAGCCAATTAACAGGGTTGGTAGACACTGAAGCTTTCTTT.

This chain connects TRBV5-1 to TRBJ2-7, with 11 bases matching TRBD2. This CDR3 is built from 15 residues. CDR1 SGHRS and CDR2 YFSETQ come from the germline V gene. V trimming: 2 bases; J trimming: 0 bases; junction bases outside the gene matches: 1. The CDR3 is CASSLLAGDSYEQYF. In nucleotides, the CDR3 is TGCGCCAGCAGCTTACTAGCGGGAGACTCCTACGAGCAGTACTTC.

CDR3 bases: TGTGCCAGCAGGACAGGGCACAATGAGCAGTTCTTC. This codes for CASRTGHNEQFF. This chain links TRBV28 with TRBJ2-1; 7 bases are a match to TRBD1. Trimming cost V 6 bases and J 5 bases; bases outside gene matches: 1. Germline V gene sequence: CDR1 MDHEN, CDR2 SYDVKM. The CDR3 totals 12 residues.

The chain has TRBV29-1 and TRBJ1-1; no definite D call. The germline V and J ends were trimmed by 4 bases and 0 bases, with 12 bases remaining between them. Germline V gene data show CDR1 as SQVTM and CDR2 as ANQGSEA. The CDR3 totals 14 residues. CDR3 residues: CSVGRQLMNTEAFF. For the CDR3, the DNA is TGCAGCGTTGGAAGACAACTGATGAACACTGAAGCTTTCTTT.

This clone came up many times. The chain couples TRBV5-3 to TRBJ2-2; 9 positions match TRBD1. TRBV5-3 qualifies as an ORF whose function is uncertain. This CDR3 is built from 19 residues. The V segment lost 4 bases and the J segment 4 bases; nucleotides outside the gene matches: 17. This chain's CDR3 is CARSLRDRDVLAPTGELFF. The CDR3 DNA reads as TGTGCCAGAAGCCTCCGGGACAGGGACGTACTAGCCCCCACCGGGGAGCTGTTTTTT.

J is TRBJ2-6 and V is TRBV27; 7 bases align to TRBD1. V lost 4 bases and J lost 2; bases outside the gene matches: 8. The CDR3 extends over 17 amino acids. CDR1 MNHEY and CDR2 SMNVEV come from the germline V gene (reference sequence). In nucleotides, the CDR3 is TGTGCCAGCAGTTCCATCTTAACAGGGGCTGGGGCCAACGTCCTGACTTTC. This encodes CASSSILTGAGANVLTF.

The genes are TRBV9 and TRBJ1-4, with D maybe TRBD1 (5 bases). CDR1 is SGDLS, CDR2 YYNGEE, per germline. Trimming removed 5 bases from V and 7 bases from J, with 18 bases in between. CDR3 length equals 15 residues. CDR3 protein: CASSSSGTGFEKLFF. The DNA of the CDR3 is TGTGCCAGCAGTTCCTCCGGGACGGGATTTGAAAAACTGTTTTTT.

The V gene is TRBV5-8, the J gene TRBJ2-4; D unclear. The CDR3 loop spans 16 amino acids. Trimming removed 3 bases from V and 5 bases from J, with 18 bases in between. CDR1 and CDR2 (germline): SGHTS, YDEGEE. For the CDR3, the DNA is TGTGCCAGCAGCTCGTATCCGGGCCCGAATGAAAACATTCAGTACTTC. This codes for CASSSYPGPNENIQYF.

CDR3 bases: TGTGCCAGCAGCCCCCGGGACAGCCACTCTGGGGCCAACGTCCTGACTTTC. Translated, it gives CASSPRDSHSGANVLTF. This sequence joins TRBV5-6 and TRBJ2-6; 7 bases fit TRBD1. Looked up from germline, CDR1 is SGHDT and CDR2 is YYEEEE. The CDR3 spans 17 residues. With V trimmed by 4 bases and J by 0 bases, 7 bases remained unmatched.